One sample yielded the 28 T cell receptor beta chains listed below, sequenced in a study of molecular identifiers for immune sequencing clone quantification. Via MiXCR, TCRdb re-called the PCR reads, giving one row per CDR3 protein. This table has 60,000 to 70,000 distinct CDR3 sequences, less than 20% appearing once. Sequencing used naive CD8+ T cells from blood, with Jurkat cell RNA spiked in. The subset here: FACS-sorted CD8+CD4-CCR7+CD45RA+ naive T cells. The receptors were gathered from a human donor in good health. Some libraries in this study had Jurkat cell RNA spiked in.

This clonotype showed up just a few times. A read error may explain this, as a much larger clone is one base away. The CDR3, as DNA: TGTGCCAGCAGTTACTCGCGGTACGAGCAGTGCTTC. It codes for CASSYSRYEQCF. J is TRBJ2-7 and V is TRBV6-2 or TRBV6-3; D unresolved. Germline assignment: CDR1 MNHEY and CDR2 SVGEGT. The CDR3 runs 12 residues.

This clonotype came up many times. V usage is TRBV24-1 and J usage is TRBJ2-3; TRBD2 matches at 8 bases. V lost 4 bases and J lost 2; bases outside the gene matches: 10. Germline V gives CDR1 KGHDR, CDR2 SFDVKD. The CDR3 sequence is 17 residues long. The CDR3 DNA follows: TGTGCCACCAGTGACCCCACTAGCGGCGGTTACACAGATACGCAGTATTTT. Protein: CATSDPTSGGYTDTQYF.

As concerns this clonotype: Since a much larger clone is just one base distant, this may be a read error. The chain uses TRBV5-6 and TRBJ2-5; no definite D call. From germline, CDR1 is SGHDT and CDR2 YYEEEE. The CDR3 runs to 15 residues. V lost 0 bases and J 2 bases, leaving 11 bases between the germline ends. The CDR3 DNA follows: TGTGCCAGCAGCTTGGTCGCCTGCCTGCAAGAGACCCAGTACTTC. Protein: CASSLVACLQETQYF.

This clonotype was seen ten or more times. This rearrangement joins TRBV14 to TRBJ2-3; D call uncertain. Germline CDR1 and CDR2: SGHDN and FVKESK. This CDR3 contains 14 residues. V was clipped by 3 bases and J by 1 base, with 8 bases between them. The CDR3 DNA is TGTGCCAGCAGCCATTCGATGGGCACAGATACGCAGTATTTT. Translation gives CASSHSMGTDTQYF.

As for this clonotype: One end of the junction is discordant with germline, which a read error may explain. The rearrangement joins TRBV12-3 or TRBV12-4 to TRBJ2-7; possibly TRBD1 for D (7 bases). The CDR3 runs to 12 residues. Here the CDR3 DNA reads TGTGCCAGCAGTTACGACAGGGCGGGGCAGTGCTTC. Translation: CASSYDRAGQCF.

At least ten counts were recorded for this clonotype. The chain has TRBV4-2 and TRBJ2-7, with 9 bases matching TRBD2. The CDR3 totals 18 residues. V was clipped by 0 bases and J by 2 bases; unmatched bases: 11. The germline gives CDR1 LGHNA, CDR2 YNFKEQ. CDR3 amino acids: CASSQDGLGVAGAYEQYF. CDR3 in DNA: TGTGCCAGCAGCCAAGATGGGCTCGGGGTAGCGGGAGCCTACGAGCAGTACTTC.

This clonotype was observed at least ten times. The V and J genes are TRBV4-1 and TRBJ1-5, with a tentative D call TRBD1 (5 bases). The CDR3 is 16 amino acids. The V and J ends lost 0 bases and 7 bases respectively, with 16 bases between them. Germline V gene sequence: CDR1 MGHRA, CDR2 YSYEKL. Written as DNA, the CDR3 is TGCGCCAGCAGCCAAGAAGGACCCGGGGGGAGACAGCCCCAGCATTTT. The encoded protein is CASSQEGPGGRQPQHF.

The chain is built from TRBV2 and TRBJ2-7, with a tentative D call TRBD2 (5 bases). Trimming pared 4 bases from V and 2 bases from J, leaving 6 bases between. Germline CDR1 and CDR2: SNHLY and FYNNEI. This CDR3 has 12 residues. The CDR3 sequence is CASSGGAYEQYF. In DNA form, the CDR3 reads TGTGCCAGCAGTGGGGGAGCCTACGAGCAGTACTTC.

This clonotype was seen at least ten times. The genes are TRBV24-1 and TRBJ2-1, with D maybe TRBD2 (5 bases). Trimming took off 5 bases at V and 3 bases at J, with 13 bases between the two ends. From germline, CDR1 is KGHDR and CDR2 SFDVKD. The CDR3 runs to 15 residues. The CDR3 loop reads CATSGWSSDYNEQFF. The CDR3 nucleotides are TGTGCCACCAGTGGTTGGAGTAGCGACTACAATGAGCAGTTCTTC.

This clonotype occurred many times. The chain uses TRBV30 and TRBJ1-2; a possible D gene is TRBD1 (5 bases). This CDR3 spans 14 amino acids. V was cut by 0 bases and J by 4 bases, with 12 bases left in between. CDR1 is GTSNPN and CDR2 is SVGIG in the germline V gene (reference sequence). The CDR3 loop is CAWSVVGLGYGYTF. CDR3 sequence (DNA): TGTGCCTGGAGTGTAGTGGGGCTGGGCTATGGCTACACCTTC.

This clonotype was picked up many times. This chain joins TRBV7-9 and TRBJ1-4, with a possible D match to TRBD1 (5 bases). V lost 8 bases and J 8 bases, leaving 15 bases between the germline ends. This CDR3 contains 13 residues. Germline-derived CDR1 and CDR2 are SEHNR and FQNEAQ (reference sequence). The CDR3 region is CASWDGSREKLFF. In nucleotides, the CDR3 is TGTGCCAGCTGGGACGGGAGTCGGGAAAAACTGTTTTTT. The whole variable domain, filled in from reference TRBV7-9 and TRBJ1-4, reads DTGVSQNPRHKITKRGQNVTFRCDPISEHNRLYWYRQTLGQGPEFLTYFQNEAQLEKSRLLSDRFSAERPKGSFSTLEIQRTEQGDSAMYLCASWDGSREKLFFGSGTQLSVL.

Regarding this clonotype: A much larger clone lies one base from this, so it may be a read error. This chain uses TRBV6-4 with TRBJ2-3; the D is unclear. CDR1 MRHNA and CDR2 SNTAGT come from the germline V gene. CDR3 length: 16 residues. The CDR3 DNA follows: TGTGCCAGCGGTGATAGGCGGCCAAGAAACACAGATACGCAGTATTTT. Translating gives CASGDRRPRNTDTQYF.

This clonotype showed up many times. V usage is TRBV19 and J usage is TRBJ2-7; either TRBD1 or TRBD2 may fit D (7 bases each). Trimming cost V 5 bases and J 2 bases, with 13 bases left between them. In germline, CDR1 is LNHDA, CDR2 SQIVND (reference sequence). This CDR3 is 14 amino acids long. CDR3 in amino acids: CASSPGGGPYEQYF. The CDR3 DNA reads as TGTGCCAGTAGTCCAGGGGGAGGGCCCTACGAGCAGTACTTC.

This clonotype came up a few times. This chain uses TRBV28 with TRBJ2-1, with D perhaps given as TRBD1 or TRBD2 (5 bases each). The CDR3 loop spans 16 amino acids. Germline assignment: CDR1 MDHEN and CDR2 SYDVKM. Deletions cut 3 bases from V and 3 bases from J, with 15 bases between. The CDR3 nucleotides are TGTGCCAGCAGTTTTGAGGGTGGGACGCGCTACAATGAGCAGTTCTTC. Translation: CASSFEGGTRYNEQFF. Drawing the rest from reference TRBV28 and TRBJ2-1, the complete variable domain is DVKVTQSSRYLVKRTGEKVFLECVQDMDHENMFWYRQDPGLGLRLIYFSYDVKMKEKGDIPEGYSVSREKKERFSLILESASTNQTSMYLCASSFEGGTRYNEQFFGPGTRLTVL.

The table lists this clonotype with a few counts. The chain recombines TRBV7-9 with TRBJ2-1; D perhaps matches TRBD1 (6 bases). From germline, CDR1 is SEHNR and CDR2 FQNEAQ (reference sequence). The CDR3 sequence is 16 residues long. V gave up 5 bases and J gave up 9 bases, with 23 bases separating them. CDR3 amino acids: CASSPETGGSRGEQFF. CDR3 bases: TGTGCCAGCAGCCCAGAGACAGGTGGCTCTCGGGGTGAGCAGTTCTTC.

The J gene is TRBJ2-1, the V gene TRBV12-3 or TRBV12-4; unclear D gene. Trimming left V 7 bases short and J 3 bases short, with 4 bases between. The CDR3 runs to 11 residues. The CDR3, as DNA: TGTGCCAGCAAAATCTACAATGAGCAGTTCTTC. Translation: CASKIYNEQFF.

This clonotype is medium-sized within its sample. The rearrangement uses TRBV23-1 and TRBJ2-3; 8 bases match TRBD2. TRBV23-1 is treated as an ORF (open reading frame) with a function not yet certain. V gave up 3 bases and J gave up 7 bases; unmatched junction bases: 12. The length of the CDR3 is 16 residues. The CDR3 DNA follows: TGCGCCAGCAGTCAGGCTAGCGGGCGGCTTGAGAATACGCAGTATTTT. Its protein is CASSQASGRLENTQYF.

A word on this clonotype: A clone one base away is much larger, so this may be a read error. In DNA form, the CDR3 reads TGTGCCAGCAAAACTAACGGGAGGGGTGAGCAGTTCTTC. It translates to CASKTNGRGEQFF. This sequence joins TRBV13 and TRBJ2-1, with 8 bases aligning to TRBD2. V shed 7 bases, J shed 9 bases, and the junction held 8 bases outside the gene matches. The CDR3 sequence is 13 residues long. CDR1 PRHDT and CDR2 FYEKMQ come from the germline V gene (reference sequence).

This clonotype was counted at least ten times. The J gene is TRBJ2-1, the V gene TRBV4-2; D is unresolved. Germline V CDR1 and CDR2: LGHNA, YNFKEQ. Trimming pared 0 bases from V and 7 bases from J, leaving 10 bases between. This CDR3 is built from 14 residues. The CDR3 spells CASSQEGTGNEQFF. As DNA, the CDR3 is TGTGCCAGCAGCCAAGAAGGTACCGGTAATGAGCAGTTCTTC.

Many counts were recorded for this clonotype. The genes are TRBV7-2 and TRBJ2-5, with 8 bases aligning to TRBD2. Germline-derived CDR1 and CDR2 are SGHTA and FQGNSA. This CDR3 is 15 amino acids long. The V and J ends lost 5 bases and 5 bases, in that order; junction bases with no gene match: 10. CDR3: CASSPEGLDGETQYF. CDR3 nucleotides: TGTGCCAGCAGCCCCGAGGGACTAGACGGGGAGACCCAGTACTTC.

In this sample, this clonotype turned up many times. The V call is TRBV27, the J call TRBJ2-7; D call uncertain. Trimming removed 2 bases from V and 7 bases from J, with 15 bases in between. The CDR3 runs to 14 residues. Per germline, CDR1 MNHEY and CDR2 SMNVEV (reference sequence). The CDR3 DNA reads TGTGCCAGCAGTTTAACAGCTTTCCTACGGGAGCAGTACTTC. This codes for CASSLTAFLREQYF.

J is TRBJ2-5 and V is TRBV19, with 10 bases fitting TRBD2. J was trimmed by 7 bases and V by 3 bases; bases with no gene match: 11. The CDR3 loop spans 16 amino acids. From germline, CDR1 is LNHDA and CDR2 SQIVND (reference sequence). CDR3 amino acids: CASSMVPGLASTTQYF. CDR3 DNA: TGTGCCAGTAGTATGGTTCCGGGACTAGCGTCTACGACCCAGTACTTC.

This clonotype has at least ten counts. CDR3 region: CATDTGQGLWTGELFF. CDR3 in DNA: TGTGCCACCGACACTGGACAGGGGTTATGGACCGGGGAGCTGTTTTTT. This chain joins TRBV19 and TRBJ2-2; 9 positions match TRBD1. Germline V lookup: CDR1 LNHDA, CDR2 SQIVND (reference sequence). The CDR3 covers 16 residues. V shed 10 bases and J 5 bases; nucleotides not matched to a gene: 14.

This clonotype qualifies as medium-sized. The chain uses TRBV23-1 and TRBJ2-5, with a weak D call TRBD1 (6 bases). TRBV23-1 belongs to the ORF category, with a function that is uncertain. This CDR3 comprises 14 residues. V lost 4 bases and J 4 bases, leaving 13 bases between the germline ends. The CDR3 reads CASSLWQGLETQYF. CDR3 sequence (DNA): TGCGCCAGCAGTCTTTGGCAGGGGCTAGAGACCCAGTACTTC.

The V gene is TRBV4-2, the J gene TRBJ2-1; 10 nucleotides agree with TRBD2. Germline trimming cut 7 bases from V and 5 bases from J; bases unmatched to any gene: 8. Germline values: CDR1 LGHNA, CDR2 YNFKEQ. This CDR3 is 15 amino acids long. The CDR3 DNA reads as TGTGCCAGCACCATAATAGCGGGAGGAAACAATGAGCAGTTCTTC. It codes for CASTIIAGGNNEQFF.

On this clonotype itself: A much more abundant neighbour one base away suggests this may be a read error. This chain connects TRBV12-5 to TRBJ2-5, with TRBD1 matching over 10 bases. Germline CDR1 is LGHNT and CDR2 is FRNRAP. This CDR3 region has 17 residues. The DNA of the CDR3 is TGTGCTAGTTGTTTGGTCCGGACAGGGGGGTACCAAGAGACCCAGTACTTC. It translates to CASCLVRTGGYQETQYF.

A note on this clonotype: A single base separates this from a much larger clone, so it may be a read error. The chain combines TRBV28 with TRBJ1-6; no clear D. The V end lost 5 bases, the J end lost 9 bases, and 11 bases lay between the germline ends. The CDR3 is made up of 13 amino acids. CDR1 is MDHEN, CDR2 SYDVKM, per germline. The CDR3 reads CASSRAARSPLHF. The CDR3, as DNA: TGTGCCAGCAGTAGGGCTGCTCGTTCACCCCTCCACTTT.

On this clonotype itself: A read error may be the cause here, since a much bigger clone is one base away. J is TRBJ2-5 and V is TRBV7-9; D is uncertain. Germline lookup yields CDR1 SEHNR and CDR2 FQNEAQ (reference sequence). The CDR3 has 12 residues. The CDR3 reads CASNEGEETRYF. CDR3 in DNA: TGTGCCAGCAATGAAGGAGAAGAGACCCGGTACTTC.